These T cell receptor beta chains were read from a single sample in a study of blood T cell repertoires in COVID-19. Clones were sequenced by immunoSEQ multiplex PCR, and TCRdb holds only the in-frame ones, with some missing. In the table there are tens of thousands of clones, roughly 88% of which are singletons. The sequencing input was peripheral blood. Receptors originate from a woman in her sixties or seventies with active COVID-19. Each CDR3 is given with its conserved first and last residue. The D gene is left open where the match is weak. Size is stated for part of the rows, as once, few or many counts, or as a class when the clone is expanded.

length,J,V,D,size,CDR3,DNA
18,TRBJ2-7,TRBV13,NA,NA,CASSLGDILKTHSYEQYF,TGTGCCAGCAGCTTAGGGGACATCCTAAAAACACACAGCTACGAGCAGTACTTC
16,TRBJ2-3,TRBV10-3,NA,once,CAISAGRGSPGDTQYF,TGTGCCATCAGTGCTGGGCGGGGCAGCCCTGGAGATACGCAGTATTTT
14,TRBJ2-7,TRBV5-4,TRBD1,NA,CASSLGQGEREQYF,TGTGCCAGCAGCTTGGGACAGGGGGAACGCGAGCAGTACTTC
14,TRBJ2-2,TRBV2,NA,NA,CASIATENTGELFF,TGTGCCAGCATTGCGACAGAGAACACCGGGGAGCTGTTTTTT
15,TRBJ1-1,TRBV3-1/TRBV3-2,NA,NA,CASSHPPGGPPEAFF,TGTGCCAGCAGCCACCCCCCTGGGGGCCCCCCTGAAGCTTTCTTT
14,TRBJ2-5,TRBV5-4,NA,NA,CASSSGAEQETQYF,TGTGCCAGCAGCTCTGGGGCGGAACAAGAGACCCAGTACTTC
16,TRBJ2-3,TRBV10-3,TRBD2,NA,CAISGASGGTTDTQYF,TGTGCCATCAGTGGCGCCTCGGGGGGGACCACAGATACGCAGTATTTT
13,TRBJ2-7,TRBV28,NA,NA,CASSSVLPYEQYF,TGTGCCAGCAGTTCGGTGCTACCCTACGAGCAGTACTTC
14,TRBJ1-6,TRBV6-6,NA,NA,CASRAARGNSPLHF,TGTGCCAGCAGAGCCGCCAGGGGAAATTCACCCCTCCACTTT
15,TRBJ2-7,TRBV5-1,NA,NA,CASSIFQGSSYEQYF,TGCGCCAGCAGCATTTTTCAGGGGAGCTCCTACGAGCAGTACTTC
12,TRBJ1-5,TRBV6-5,NA,NA,CASSITVQPQHF,TGTGCCAGCAGTATTACAGTCCAGCCCCAGCATTTT
13,TRBJ2-3,TRBV10-3,NA,NA,CAITAVYADTQYF,TGTGCCATCACCGCCGTTTATGCGGATACGCAGTATTTT
17,TRBJ2-7,TRBV7-2,TRBD2,few,CASRPGTSGGRTYEQYF,TGTGCCAGCAGACCCGGCACTAGCGGGGGCCGGACCTACGAGCAGTACTTC
17,TRBJ2-1,TRBV7-8,NA,NA,CASSLRGAASSYNEQFF,TGTGCCAGCAGCCTCCGGGGGGCTGCAAGCTCCTACAATGAGCAGTTCTTC
14,TRBJ1-3,TRBV5-1,NA,NA,CASSLRGSGNTIYF,TGCGCCAGCAGCCTTAGGGGTTCTGGAAACACCATATATTTT
16,TRBJ1-2,TRBV9,TRBD1,NA,CASSGAGTGMNYGYTF,TGTGCCAGCAGCGGAGCCGGGACAGGGATGAACTATGGCTACACCTTC
15,TRBJ2-2,TRBV6-5,TRBD2,NA,CASSYSAGGPGELFF,TGTGCCAGCAGTTACTCGGCGGGGGGGCCCGGGGAGCTGTTTTTT
17,TRBJ1-1,TRBV4-2,TRBD1,NA,CASSQLDRIGWDTEAFF,TGTGCCAGCAGCCAATTGGACAGGATAGGTTGGGACACTGAAGCTTTCTTT
12,TRBJ1-1,TRBV5-1,TRBD1,once,CASMGQGFEAFF,TGCGCCAGTATGGGACAGGGATTTGAAGCTTTCTTT
16,TRBJ1-1,TRBV3-1/TRBV3-2,NA,medium-sized,CASSQDLVGRSTEAFF,TGTGCCAGCAGCCAAGATCTTGTGGGGAGGAGCACTGAAGCTTTCTTT
16,TRBJ2-5,TRBV14,NA,NA,CASSQPSFQAGGTQYF,TGTGCCAGCAGCCAGCCGAGTTTCCAGGCCGGAGGGACCCAGTACTTC
15,TRBJ1-2,TRBV11-2,NA,NA,CASTPLRGTNYGYTF,TGTGCCAGCACACCTTTGAGGGGGACTAACTATGGCTACACCTTC
12,TRBJ2-7,TRBV19,NA,NA,CATGQNSYEQYF,TGTGCCACCGGACAGAACTCCTACGAGCAGTACTTC
15,TRBJ2-2,TRBV6-6,TRBD1,NA,CASSYPGQGTGELFF,TGTGCCAGCAGTTACCCGGGACAGGGCACCGGGGAGCTGTTTTTT
17,TRBJ2-3,TRBV15,NA,NA,CATSRDGWMGPTDTQYF,TGTGCCACCAGCAGAGATGGCTGGATGGGGCCCACAGATACGCAGTATTTT
14,TRBJ2-2,TRBV6-5,NA,NA,CAYSRGARTGELFF,TGTGCCTACTCCAGGGGGGCAAGAACCGGGGAGCTGTTTTTT
14,TRBJ2-5,TRBV7-3,TRBD2,NA,CASSRSGGGETQYF,TGTGCCAGCAGCCGTAGCGGGGGCGGCGAGACCCAGTACTTC
15,TRBJ1-2,TRBV15,TRBD1,NA,CATSRPRDREYGYTF,TGTGCCACCAGCAGACCCCGGGACAGGGAGTATGGCTACACCTTC
12,TRBJ2-7,TRBV7-8,NA,NA,CASSFTGSEQYF,TGTGCCAGCAGCTTTACAGGGAGCGAGCAGTACTTC
13,TRBJ1-1,TRBV10-3,TRBD1,NA,CAISGQVNTEAFF,TGTGCCATCAGCGGACAGGTGAACACTGAAGCTTTCTTT
16,TRBJ2-3,TRBV29-1,TRBD1,NA,CSVERRTGKNTDTQYF,TGCAGCGTTGAACGACGGACAGGGAAGAACACAGATACGCAGTATTTT
16,TRBJ1-6,TRBV15,NA,NA,CATSRDPQGSNSPLHF,TGTGCCACCAGCAGAGATCCCCAGGGAAGCAATTCACCCCTCCACTTT
11,TRBJ2-1,TRBV25-1,NA,NA,CASKGVDEQFF,TGTGCCAGCAAGGGGGTGGATGAGCAGTTCTTC
13,TRBJ2-3,TRBV2,TRBD2,NA,CASKSTSGDTQYF,TGTGCCAGCAAATCGACTAGCGGAGATACGCAGTATTTT
14,TRBJ1-1,TRBV28,NA,NA,CASSLWGRRTEAFF,TGTGCCAGCAGTTTATGGGGGCGGCGCACTGAAGCTTTCTTT
12,TRBJ2-7,TRBV10-2,NA,NA,CASSGQGYEQYF,TGCGCCAGCAGTGGGCAGGGGTACGAGCAGTACTTC
14,TRBJ1-3,TRBV6-5,TRBD1,NA,CASSYRDRGYTIYF,TGTGCCAGCAGCTACCGGGACAGGGGGTACACCATATATTTT
17,TRBJ2-2,TRBV4-1,TRBD2,NA,CASSQVSAGGPAGELFF,TGCGCCAGCAGCCAAGTCTCAGCGGGGGGGCCAGCCGGGGAGCTGTTTTTT
17,TRBJ2-2,TRBV4-3,TRBD2,NA,CASSQELAGSYTGELFF,TGCGCCAGCAGCCAAGAACTAGCGGGGTCATACACCGGGGAGCTGTTTTTT
16,TRBJ2-1,TRBV9,NA,few,CASSVAGESSYNEQFF,TGTGCCAGCAGCGTAGCTGGGGAGAGCTCCTACAATGAGCAGTTCTTC
16,TRBJ2-2,TRBV7-8,NA,once,CASSLVGAGHTGELFF,TGTGCCAGCAGCTTAGTTGGAGCGGGTCACACCGGGGAGCTGTTTTTT
16,TRBJ2-2,TRBV2,NA,NA,CASSEFGGGSTGELFF,TGTGCCAGCAGTGAATTTGGCGGGGGCTCCACCGGGGAGCTGTTTTTT
16,TRBJ1-4,TRBV14,TRBD1,NA,CASSQTSGGANEKLFF,TGTGCCAGCAGCCAAACATCAGGGGGTGCTAATGAAAAACTGTTTTTT
15,TRBJ2-7,TRBV28,TRBD2,once,CASSRSGGSTYEQYF,TGTGCCAGCAGTCGCTCGGGGGGATCCACCTACGAGCAGTACTTC
14,TRBJ2-7,TRBV11-3,TRBD1,NA,CASSPGTGNYEQYF,TGTGCCAGCAGCCCCGGGACAGGGAACTACGAGCAGTACTTC
16,TRBJ2-3,TRBV11-2,TRBD2,once,CASSFQGSGGTDTQYF,TGTGCCAGCAGCTTCCAGGGTAGCGGGGGGACAGATACGCAGTATTTT
13,TRBJ1-2,TRBV5-6,NA,NA,CASSLGANYGYTF,TGTGCCAGCAGCCTGGGGGCGAACTATGGCTACACCTTC
14,TRBJ1-6,TRBV11-3,NA,NA,CASSLPGRGSPLHF,TGTGCCAGCTCCCTCCCGGGACGGGGGTCACCCCTCCACTTT
17,TRBJ2-1,TRBV24-1,TRBD2,once,CATSERPVAGARGEQFF,TGTGCCACCAGTGAGCGTCCGGTAGCGGGGGCCCGGGGTGAGCAGTTCTTC
12,TRBJ2-7,TRBV30,NA,NA,CAWSLRGSEQYF,TGTGCCTGGAGTTTAAGAGGGTCCGAGCAGTACTTC
14,TRBJ2-1,TRBV11-2,NA,NA,CASQRAGSYNEQFF,TGTGCCAGCCAACGAGCGGGCTCCTACAATGAGCAGTTCTTC
18,TRBJ2-1,TRBV6-1,NA,NA,CASSDGGGRTKTYNEQFF,TGTGCCAGCAGTGATGGCGGGGGCCGCACTAAAACCTACAATGAGCAGTTCTTC
16,TRBJ2-2,TRBV7-9,TRBD1,once,CASSLGGDRGTGELFF,TGTGCCAGCAGCTTGGGCGGGGACAGGGGCACCGGGGAGCTGTTTTTT
12,TRBJ2-3,TRBV7-2,NA,NA,CASSTYSDTQYF,TGTGCCAGCAGTACCTATTCAGATACGCAGTATTTT
13,TRBJ2-3,TRBV30,NA,NA,CAWTGGASDTQYF,TGTGCCTGGACTGGGGGCGCTTCTGATACGCAGTATTTT